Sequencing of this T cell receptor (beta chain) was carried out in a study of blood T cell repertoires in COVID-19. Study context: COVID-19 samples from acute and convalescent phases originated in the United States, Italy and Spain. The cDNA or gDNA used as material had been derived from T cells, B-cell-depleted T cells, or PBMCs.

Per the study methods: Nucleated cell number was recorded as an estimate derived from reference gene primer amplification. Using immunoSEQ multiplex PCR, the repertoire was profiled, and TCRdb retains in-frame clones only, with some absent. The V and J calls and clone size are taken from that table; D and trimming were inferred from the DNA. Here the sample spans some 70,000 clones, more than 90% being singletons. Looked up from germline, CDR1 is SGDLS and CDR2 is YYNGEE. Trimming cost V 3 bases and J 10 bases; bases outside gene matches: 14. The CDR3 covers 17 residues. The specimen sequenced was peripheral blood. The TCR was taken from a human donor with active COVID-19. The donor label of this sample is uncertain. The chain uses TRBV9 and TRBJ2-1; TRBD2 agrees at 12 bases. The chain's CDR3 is CASSAQRLAGETMEQFF. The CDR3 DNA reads TGTGCCAGCAGCGCGCAGCGACTAGCGGGGGAGACAATGGAGCAGTTCTTC.